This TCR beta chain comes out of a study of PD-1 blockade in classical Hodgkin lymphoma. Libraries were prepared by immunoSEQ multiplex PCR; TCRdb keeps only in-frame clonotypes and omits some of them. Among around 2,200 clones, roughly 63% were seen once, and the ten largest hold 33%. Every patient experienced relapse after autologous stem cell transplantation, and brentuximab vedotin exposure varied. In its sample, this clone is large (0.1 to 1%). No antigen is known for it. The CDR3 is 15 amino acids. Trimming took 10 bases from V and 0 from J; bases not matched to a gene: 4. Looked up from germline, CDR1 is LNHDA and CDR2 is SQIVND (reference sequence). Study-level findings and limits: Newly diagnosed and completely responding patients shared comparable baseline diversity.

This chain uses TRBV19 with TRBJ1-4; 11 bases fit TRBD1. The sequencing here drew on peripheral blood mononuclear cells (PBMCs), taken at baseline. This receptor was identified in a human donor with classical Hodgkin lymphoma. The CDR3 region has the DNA TGTGCCACTGGACAGGGGGCCGCAACTAATGAAAAACTGTTTTTT. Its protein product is CATGQGAATNEKLFF.